This T cell receptor (beta chain) was observed in a study of cytomegalovirus exposure and HLA in healthy donors. Profiled with immunoSEQ multiplex PCR; TCRdb holds only in-frame clones, not every one. The sample carries 300,000 to 400,000 clones, roughly 89% recorded once. Trimming took off 6 bases at V and 0 bases at J, with 14 bases between the two ends. This CDR3 region has 16 residues. Germline V gives CDR1 SNHLY, CDR2 FYNNEI. This clone has just one count. This chain uses TRBV2 with TRBJ1-4; D is unresolved. Sample: PBMCs. The sequence was collected from a woman in her late teens or twenties in good health and CMV-seronegative. CDR3 sequence (DNA): TGTGCCAGCAGCCTCAACACCGTTGCAACTAATGAAAAACTGTTTTTT. Amino acids: CASSLNTVATNEKLFF.